These 27 T cell receptor beta chains came from one sample sequenced in a study of cytomegalovirus exposure and HLA in healthy donors (TCRdb year 2017). Preparation of the library involved the immunoSEQ multiplex PCR assay. A mixture of 60 forward primers for TCR Vbeta segments and 13 reverse primers for TCR Jbeta segments was used in the multiplex PCR. This is the immuneACCESS table as TCRdb keeps it, with only in-frame sequences that have V and J called. A part of the clones is gone; compared with another copy, unresolved V genes explain less than half, and the rest is unexplained. For this sample the table gives 100,000 or so clones, of which around 79% were detected only once. The top ten constitute 4.5% to 5.5% of the sample. The sample was PBMCs. The receptors shown here come from a woman between 35 and 50 years old in good health and CMV-seropositive.

This sequence joins TRBV29-1 and TRBJ1-2, with 7 nucleotides matching TRBD1. The germline V gene encodes CDR1 SQVTM and CDR2 ANQGSEA. CDR3 length equals 14 residues. The V and J ends lost 0 bases and 0 bases, in that order; junction bases with no gene match: 1. The CDR3 is CSVEEGQTNYGYTF. DNA for the CDR3: TGCAGCGTTGAAGAGGGACAGACTAACTATGGCTACACCTTC.

J is TRBJ2-1 and V is TRBV28; 11 bases map to TRBD2. V dropped 4 bases and J dropped 1; count of bases not matched to a gene: 9. Looked up from germline, CDR1 is MDHEN and CDR2 is SYDVKM. CDR3 length: 18 amino acids. In DNA, the CDR3 is TGTGCCAGCAGTTACTCCACTAGCGGGAGTTATTCCTACAATGAGCAGTTCTTC. It translates to CASSYSTSGSYSYNEQFF. Full variable domain (missing parts from reference TRBV28 and TRBJ2-1): DVKVTQSSRYLVKRTGEKVFLECVQDMDHENMFWYRQDPGLGLRLIYFSYDVKMKEKGDIPEGYSVSREKKERFSLILESASTNQTSMYLCASSYSTSGSYSYNEQFFGPGTRLTVL.

The V and J genes are TRBV28 and TRBJ2-3, with 8 bases matching TRBD1. The CDR3 has 13 amino acids. Germline V gene data show CDR1 as MDHEN and CDR2 as SYDVKM. J was trimmed by 3 bases and V by 8 bases; bases with no gene match: 4. CDR3 DNA: TGTGCCAGCCGGACAGGGTTTACAGATACGCAGTATTTT. This gives the protein CASRTGFTDTQYF.

This clone appeared a single time. The rearrangement links TRBV5-1 to TRBJ1-5; TRBD1 is a possible D gene (5 bases). The V gene's germline CDR1 is SGHRS and CDR2 YFSETQ. The CDR3 spans 15 residues. V was clipped by 4 bases and J by 4 bases, with 15 bases between them. CDR3 residues: CASSRDSGGNQPQHF. In DNA form, the CDR3 reads TGCGCCAGCAGCCGGGACTCCGGCGGGAATCAGCCCCAGCATTTT.

The chain joins TRBV5-1 to TRBJ1-4, with 10 bases that match TRBD1. V trimming: 4 bases; J trimming: 3 bases; junction bases outside the gene matches: 6. The CDR3 is made up of 16 amino acids. Germline CDR1 and CDR2: SGHRS and YFSETQ. CDR3 sequence (DNA): TGCGCCAGCAGCGGGAGACAGGGGGCTTCTAATGAAAAACTGTTTTTT. Its translation: CASSGRQGASNEKLFF.

The J gene is TRBJ1-2, the V gene TRBV9, with D perhaps matching TRBD1 (6 bases). Trimming removed 4 bases at V and 6 bases at J, with 22 bases between. Germline V gene lookup returns CDR1 SGDLS and CDR2 YYNGEE. The CDR3 loop spans 16 amino acids. The CDR3 reads CASSLRGTSSPDGYTF. CDR3 DNA sequence: TGTGCCAGCAGCTTACGTGGGACATCTTCCCCTGATGGCTACACCTTC.

As for this clone: The junction differs from germline at one of its ends, possibly a read error. The chain uses TRBV7-9 and TRBJ2-5, with D unclear. The CDR3 sequence is 16 residues long. Looked up from germline, CDR1 is SEHNR and CDR2 is FQNEAQ (reference sequence). This CDR3 reads CSSSLPIRVAQETQYF. In DNA, the CDR3 is TGTTCCAGCAGCTTACCCATTCGGGTGGCCCAAGAGACCCAGTACTTC.

The chain is built from TRBV29-1 and TRBJ2-1; 10 bases are a match to TRBD1. The CDR3 totals 15 residues. Losses at the gene ends were 3 bases for V and 5 bases for J; bases not matched to a gene: 7. Germline assignment: CDR1 SQVTM and CDR2 ANQGSEA. CDR3 nucleotide sequence: TGCAGCGTTGATGAGTTTGGGACAGGGGACAATGAGCAGTTCTTC. This sequence encodes CSVDEFGTGDNEQFF.

The chain couples TRBV27 to TRBJ2-3, with 11 nucleotides matching TRBD2. Germline CDR1 is MNHEY and CDR2 is SMNVEV (reference sequence). With V trimmed by 6 bases and J by 4 bases, 9 bases remained unmatched. This CDR3 has 16 residues. The CDR3 nucleotides are TGTGCCAGCAGCCCAAGGCTACTAGCGGGAGCAGATACGCAGTATTTT. Translated: CASSPRLLAGADTQYF.

The gene calls are TRBV19 and TRBJ1-3; a weak D match, TRBD1 (5 bases). CDR3 length equals 16 residues. The germline CDR1 and CDR2 sequences are LNHDA and SQIVND (reference sequence). V was shortened by 5 bases and J by 0 bases, with 14 bases between the two germline ends. CDR3 in DNA: TGTGCCAGTAGTCCTACGGGACTGAACTCTGGAAACACCATATATTTT. Its protein product is CASSPTGLNSGNTIYF.

V gene TRBV5-4 combines with J gene TRBJ2-2, with 14 nucleotides matching TRBD2. Germline trimming cut 4 bases from V and 4 bases from J; bases unmatched to any gene: 6. CDR1 is SGHNT and CDR2 is YYREEE in the germline V gene (reference sequence). CDR3 length: 17 amino acids. The CDR3 spells CASSPGLAGVGTGELFF. CDR3 nucleotide sequence: TGTGCCAGCAGCCCGGGACTAGCGGGAGTCGGCACCGGGGAGCTGTTTTTT.

The chain combines TRBV19 with TRBJ2-7; 10 bases match TRBD2. The CDR3 is made up of 14 amino acids. CDR1 is LNHDA, CDR2 SQIVND, per germline (reference sequence). V dropped 4 bases and J dropped 6; count of bases not matched to a gene: 6. In DNA, the CDR3 is TGTGCCAGTAGTACCCTAGCGGGAGTGGTCGAGCAGTACTTC. Amino acids: CASSTLAGVVEQYF.

This clone was recorded a few times. This chain connects TRBV6-6 to TRBJ2-7; D unclear. There are 14 residues in the CDR3. Trimming took 8 bases from V and 3 from J, leaving 17 bases between them. CDR1 and CDR2 from the germline V gene are MNHNY and SVGAGI (reference sequence). The CDR3 reads CASYSGVLSYEQYF. The CDR3 coding sequence is TGTGCCAGCTACTCCGGAGTACTAAGCTACGAGCAGTACTTC.

The table lists this clone with a few counts. This chain connects TRBV18 to TRBJ2-7; perhaps TRBD2 as D (6 bases). Trimming cost V 3 bases and J 2 bases, with 17 bases left between them. The CDR3 is 16 residues long. Per the germline V gene, CDR1 is KGHSH and CDR2 is LQKENI. This CDR3 reads CASSPGDRTTAYEQYF. In nucleotides, the CDR3 is TGTGCCAGCTCACCCGGGGATCGGACTACCGCCTACGAGCAGTACTTC.

This clone was recorded once. The chain employs TRBV5-1 and TRBJ1-1; D is perhaps TRBD1 (5 bases). Germline CDR1 and CDR2: SGHRS and YFSETQ. Trimming removed 0 bases at V and 7 bases at J, with 13 bases between. This CDR3 region has 14 residues. CDR3 amino acids: CASSLGWGGGEAFF. The CDR3 DNA sequence: TGCGCCAGCAGCTTGGGGTGGGGGGGAGGTGAAGCTTTCTTT.

There are a few counts of this clone. The same CDR3 arises from other DNA sequences in this sample as well. The chain joins TRBV11-3 to TRBJ2-7, with 8 bases aligning to TRBD1. Germline V gives CDR1 SGHNT, CDR2 YENEEA. CDR3 length equals 13 residues. V lost 7 bases and J lost 5; bases outside the gene matches: 7. Here the CDR3 reads CASKGQGLNEQYF. For the CDR3, the DNA is TGTGCCAGCAAAGGACAGGGTCTCAACGAGCAGTACTTC.

The J gene is TRBJ2-1, the V gene TRBV27; perhaps TRBD1 as D (6 bases). Germline assignment: CDR1 MNHEY and CDR2 SMNVEV (reference sequence). Trimming pared 6 bases from V and 10 bases from J, leaving 16 bases between. This CDR3 has 13 amino acids. Written as DNA, the CDR3 is TGTGCCAGCAGGCCCCTCGGACAGAAGGAGCAGTTCTTC. Translation: CASRPLGQKEQFF.

This rearrangement joins TRBV7-2 to TRBJ2-2; 8 bases fit TRBD2. V lost 5 bases, J lost 6 bases, and 8 bases stayed unmatched. CDR3 size: 15 residues. Germline values: CDR1 SGHTA, CDR2 FQGNSA. The CDR3 spells CASSKAGEIPGELFF. Here the CDR3 DNA reads TGTGCCAGCAGCAAAGCGGGAGAGATTCCCGGGGAGCTGTTTTTT.

The J gene is TRBJ1-1, the V gene TRBV5-4; 9 nucleotides align to TRBD1. CDR3 length: 20 residues. V lost 3 bases and J lost 0; bases outside the gene matches: 18. In germline, CDR1 is SGHNT, CDR2 YYREEE (reference sequence). CDR3 DNA sequence: TGTGCCAGCAGCTCACGAGGAGGGGACAGGGAAATTCGGATGAACACTGAAGCTTTCTTT. Translated: CASSSRGGDREIRMNTEAFF.

This clone was found a few times. The same CDR3 arises from other DNA sequences in this sample as well. The CDR3 spells CAWSVLAGGETQYF. The DNA for the CDR3 is TGTGCCTGGAGTGTACTAGCGGGAGGAGAGACCCAGTACTTC. V usage is TRBV30 and J usage is TRBJ2-5; 12 bases agree with TRBD2. Germline values: CDR1 GTSNPN, CDR2 SVGIG (reference sequence). There are 14 residues in the CDR3. Germline trimming cut 0 bases from V and 4 bases from J; bases unmatched to any gene: 0.

Only a few counts were recorded for this clone. The V gene is TRBV9, the J gene TRBJ2-3, with D tentatively TRBD2 (6 bases). V shed 3 bases and J shed 4 bases, with 15 bases lying between them. Germline V CDR1 and CDR2: SGDLS, YYNGEE. The CDR3 contains 15 residues. This CDR3 reads CASSDSPSGADTQYF. DNA of the CDR3: TGTGCCAGCAGCGATTCGCCCTCGGGGGCAGATACGCAGTATTTT.

The J gene is TRBJ2-7, the V gene TRBV19; 8 bases map to TRBD1. CDR3 length: 13 residues. The junction had 6 bases not matched to a gene; V was cut back by 8 bases and J by 3 bases. Germline assignment: CDR1 LNHDA and CDR2 SQIVND (reference sequence). The CDR3: CASGRQGSYEQYF. In DNA, the CDR3 is TGTGCCAGTGGTCGACAGGGGAGCTACGAGCAGTACTTC.

The J gene is TRBJ2-7, the V gene TRBV6-1; the match to TRBD2 covers 10 bases. Per germline, CDR1 MNHNS and CDR2 SASEGT. The junction had 0 bases not matched to a gene; V was cut back by 5 bases and J by 5 bases. CDR3 length: 12 residues. CDR3 sequence reads: CASSLAGDEQYF. CDR3 DNA sequence: TGTGCCAGCAGTCTAGCGGGAGACGAGCAGTACTTC.

This clone occurred a few times. The chain couples TRBV28 to TRBJ1-5; 10 bases match TRBD1. CDR3 length: 14 residues. From germline, CDR1 is MDHEN and CDR2 SYDVKM. V shed 8 bases, J shed 4 bases, and the junction held 5 bases outside the gene matches. The CDR3 bases are TGTGCCAGCCGACAGGGGGCTCGTAATCAGCCCCAGCATTTT. It codes for CASRQGARNQPQHF.

The CDR3 region has the DNA TGTGCCAGCAGCGCTTTAGCGGGAGTAAACACCGGGGAGCTGTTTTTT. Amino acid sequence: CASSALAGVNTGELFF. The gene calls are TRBV7-3 and TRBJ2-2, with TRBD2 matching over 9 bases. The V gene end was trimmed by 5 bases and the J gene end by 2 bases; junction bases not matched to a gene: 6. Looked up from germline, CDR1 is SGHTA and CDR2 is FQGTGA. This CDR3 spans 16 amino acids.

This chain connects TRBV28 to TRBJ2-3, with 9 bases fitting TRBD2. The ends lost 7 bases at V and 3 bases at J; junction bases unmatched: 14. The CDR3 consists of 17 residues. Per germline, CDR1 MDHEN and CDR2 SYDVKM. The CDR3 region is CASIDPSGKGGTDTQYF. The CDR3 DNA reads TGTGCCAGCATCGACCCTAGCGGGAAAGGTGGAACAGATACGCAGTATTTT. Full variable domain (rest looked up from reference TRBV28 and TRBJ2-3): DVKVTQSSRYLVKRTGEKVFLECVQDMDHENMFWYRQDPGLGLRLIYFSYDVKMKEKGDIPEGYSVSREKKERFSLILESASTNQTSMYLCASIDPSGKGGTDTQYFGPGTRLTVL.

The chain couples TRBV2 to TRBJ2-5, with unresolved D. With 7 bases removed from V and 2 bases from J, the gap between germline ends came to 8 bases. Germline loops: CDR1 SNHLY, CDR2 FYNNEI. CDR3 length: 12 residues. CDR3 protein: CASTPRQETQYF. CDR3 DNA sequence: TGTGCCAGCACCCCGCGTCAAGAGACCCAGTACTTC.